This passage covers 28 T cell receptor beta chains from one sample sequenced in a study of Ad26.COV2.S vaccination and SARS-CoV-2 variants. The treatment was: some 19 received Ad26.COV2.S at low or high dose, single or two shots; several received placebo; per-sample allocation not given. It was on day 63 after the first vaccine or placebo injection that samples were taken. Method: immunoSEQ multiplex PCR; TCRdb's copy keeps in-frame clones and lacks some. The sample has hundreds of thousands of clones, about 85% seen once; the top ten hold 3% to 4%. The sample here was peripheral blood, taken in a trial of Ad26.COV2.S vaccine versus placebo. The receptors come from a person between 18 and 59 years old who received the Ad26.COV2.S COVID-19 vaccine or a placebo.

V is TRBV4-1 and J is TRBJ2-7; D uncertain. CDR1 is MGHRA and CDR2 is YSYEKL in the germline V gene. CDR3 size: 13 residues. Trimming removed 1 base from V and 3 bases from J, with 7 bases in between. The CDR3, as DNA: TGCGCCAGCAGCCAAGCCGTCGGCTACGAGCAGTACTTC. Its protein product is CASSQAVGYEQYF.

The genes are TRBV30 and TRBJ1-3; 8 positions agree with TRBD1. Germline loops: CDR1 GTSNPN, CDR2 SVGIG (reference sequence). This CDR3 is built from 14 residues. The V segment lost 7 bases and the J segment 4 bases; nucleotides outside the gene matches: 9. CDR3 coding DNA: TGTGCCTATCTGTCCAGGGGGCCCGGAAACACCATATATTTT. Amino acid sequence: CAYLSRGPGNTIYF.

The chain joins TRBV4-3 to TRBJ2-7; no reliable D call. The CDR3 is made up of 15 amino acids. Germline V lookup: CDR1 LGHNA, CDR2 YSLEER. Trimming removed 0 bases from V and 4 bases from J, with 13 bases in between. The CDR3 nucleotides read TGCGCCAGCAGCCAAGATCTCGCGGAATCGTACGAGCAGTACTTC. Translated: CASSQDLAESYEQYF.

This chain uses TRBV3-1 (or the pseudogene TRBV3-2) with TRBJ2-3; D possibly matches TRBD1 or TRBD2 (5 bases each). In germline, CDR1 is LGHDT, CDR2 YNNKEL (reference sequence). Trimming took off 6 bases at V and 1 base at J, with 17 bases between the two ends. This CDR3 region has 16 residues. The CDR3 protein is CASSPGYVGGTDTQYF. The CDR3 DNA reads TGTGCCAGCAGTCCAGGTTATGTGGGGGGCACAGATACGCAGTATTTT.

The rearrangement uses TRBV6-5 and TRBJ2-2; 7 bases agree with TRBD1. The CDR3 extends over 15 amino acids. J gave up 4 bases and V 6 bases, and 8 bases lay outside the gene matches. Per germline, CDR1 MNHEY and CDR2 SVGAGI. The CDR3 DNA is TGTGCCAGCAGAGCTCGACAGGGAGTCACCGGGGAGCTGTTTTTT. Translating gives CASRARQGVTGELFF.

The chain couples TRBV5-4 to TRBJ1-1; D call uncertain. The CDR3 length is 12 residues. CDR1 and CDR2 (germline): SGHNT, YYREEE (reference sequence). V lost 4 bases to trimming and J lost 5 bases, with 9 bases between them. The CDR3 loop is CASSTRRTEAFF. The CDR3 nucleotides are TGTGCCAGCAGCACGAGGCGGACTGAAGCTTTCTTT. The full variable domain, its missing parts supplied by reference TRBV5-4 and TRBJ1-1, is ETGVTQSPTHLIKTRGQQVTLRCSSQSGHNTVSWYQQALGQGPQFIFQYYREEENGRGNFPPRFSGLQFPNYSSELNVNALELDDSALYLCASSTRRTEAFFGQGTRLTVV.

This chain joins TRBV5-4 and TRBJ2-1, with 11 bases aligning to TRBD2. The CDR3 is 16 residues long. V lost 2 bases, J lost 8 bases, and 9 bases stayed unmatched. CDR1 SGHNT and CDR2 YYREEE come from the germline V gene (reference sequence). CDR3 in DNA: TGTGCCAGCAGCTTCCCCCTAGCGGGGGGTGGCGATGAGCAGTTCTTC. This translates into CASSFPLAGGGDEQFF.

The CDR3 protein is CASSPDTRYSYEQYF. DNA of the CDR3: TGTGCCAGCAGCCCTGACACTCGATATTCCTACGAGCAGTACTTC. J is TRBJ2-7 and V is TRBV5-5; D gene ambiguous. The CDR3 sequence is 15 residues long. V lost 4 bases to trimming and J lost 1 base, with 15 bases between them. Germline CDR1 reads SGHKS; CDR2 reads YYEKEE (reference sequence).

The chain uses TRBV4-1 and TRBJ2-7, with TRBD2 matching 8 bases. The V segment lost 5 bases and the J segment 0 bases; nucleotides outside the gene matches: 6. The CDR3 is made up of 15 amino acids. Germline CDR1 MGHRA, CDR2 YSYEKL. The CDR3 DNA is TGCGCCAGCAGCACCACGGGACTAGGCTCCTACGAGCAGTACTTC. Amino acid sequence: CASSTTGLGSYEQYF.

This chain joins TRBV10-3 and TRBJ2-3; TRBD2 aligns across 8 bases. Per the germline V gene, CDR1 is ENHRY and CDR2 is SYGVKD. The V segment lost 3 bases and the J segment 4 bases; nucleotides outside the gene matches: 3. The CDR3 totals 14 residues. The CDR3 loop is CAISDSSGADTQYF. CDR3 nucleotides: TGTGCCATCAGTGATAGTAGCGGGGCAGATACGCAGTATTTT.

A remark on this clone: Germline and junction disagree at one end, which may indicate a read error. The V call is TRBV6-5, the J call TRBJ1-2; no definite D call. The CDR3 sequence is 11 residues long. Germline CDR1 is MNHEY and CDR2 is SVGAGI. The CDR3: CASRNMREALF. The CDR3 DNA sequence: TGTGCCAGCAGAAATATGAGGGAGGCCCTCTTC.

V gene TRBV21-1 combines with J gene TRBJ2-7; TRBD2 was called by the table and not checked on the DNA. TRBV21-1 is flagged as a pseudogene. This CDR3 contains 14 residues. CDR3 in DNA: TGTGCCAGCAGCCTAGCGGGAGGGCCGTACGAGCAGTACTTC. It yields the protein CASSLAGGPYEQYF.

V and J are TRBV18 and TRBJ2-3; 7 bases match TRBD1. The CDR3 has 13 residues. Germline-derived CDR1 and CDR2 are KGHSH and LQKENI. With V trimmed by 4 bases and J by 6 bases, 4 bases remained unmatched. The CDR3 DNA sequence: TGTGCCAGCTCACAGGGGGCGACGGATACGCAGTATTTT. As protein: CASSQGATDTQYF.

The chain is built from TRBV4-3 and TRBJ2-6; D is uncertain. Germline assignment: CDR1 LGHNA and CDR2 YSLEER. CDR3 length: 17 residues. The V gene lost 0 bases and the J gene lost 0 bases, with 9 bases spanning the gap. The CDR3 sequence is CASSQDLTSSGANVLTF. The CDR3 DNA is TGCGCCAGCAGCCAAGATCTGACGAGCTCTGGGGCCAACGTCCTGACTTTC.

The rearrangement uses TRBV9 and TRBJ2-2; tentatively, D is TRBD2 (5 bases). Per the germline V gene, CDR1 is SGDLS and CDR2 is YYNGEE. Trimming removed 0 bases from V and 6 bases from J, with 6 bases in between. The CDR3 has 13 residues. The CDR3 reads CASSVVEAGELFF. The CDR3 coding sequence is TGTGCCAGCAGCGTAGTGGAGGCCGGGGAGCTGTTTTTT.

V gene TRBV5-1 combines with J gene TRBJ2-3; no clear D. CDR3 length: 14 residues. V lost 0 bases and J lost 3, with 8 bases in between. In germline, CDR1 is SGHRS, CDR2 YFSETQ. The CDR3 loop reads CASSLDGVTDTQYF. CDR3 nucleotides: TGCGCCAGCAGCTTGGATGGGGTGACAGATACGCAGTATTTT.

CDR3 bases: TGTGCCAGCAGTTACTCGGGACAGAATGAGCAGTTCTTC. This sequence encodes CASSYSGQNEQFF. This chain uses TRBV6-6 with TRBJ2-1; 7 positions agree with TRBD1. Germline lookup yields CDR1 MNHNY and CDR2 SVGAGI (reference sequence). V dropped 0 bases and J dropped 7; count of bases not matched to a gene: 0. The CDR3 covers 13 residues.

The chain recombines TRBV10-3 with TRBJ2-7, with D tentatively TRBD1 (6 bases). Looked up from germline, CDR1 is ENHRY and CDR2 is SYGVKD. The ends were cut back, 6 bases at V and 7 bases at J, with 19 bases in the middle. The CDR3 is made up of 14 amino acids. In nucleotides, the CDR3 is TGTGCCATCAGAACCGGGACAAGGAATGGGGAGCAGTACTTC. It translates to CAIRTGTRNGEQYF.

The J gene is TRBJ2-5, the V gene TRBV9; TRBD2 aligns across 13 bases. The CDR3 consists of 16 residues. CDR1 is SGDLS, CDR2 YYNGEE, per germline. V lost 2 bases and J lost 1; bases outside the gene matches: 2. The CDR3 DNA reads TGTGCCAGCAGCGTCGGGACTAGCGGGACCCAAGAGACCCAGTACTTC. This codes for CASSVGTSGTQETQYF.

In DNA form, the CDR3 reads TGTGCCAGCAATGGGGGCGCGTACGAGCAGTACTTC. This translates into CASNGGAYEQYF. This rearrangement joins TRBV2 to TRBJ2-7; a weak D match, TRBD1 (6 bases). With 7 bases removed from V and 4 bases from J, the gap between germline ends came to 11 bases. Per germline, CDR1 SNHLY and CDR2 FYNNEI. This CDR3 region has 12 residues.

The rearrangement uses TRBV3-1 (or the pseudogene TRBV3-2) and TRBJ1-2; the match to TRBD1 covers 10 bases. V lost 2 bases to trimming and J lost 6 bases; unmatched junction nucleotides: 3. Germline CDR1 and CDR2: LGHDT and YNNKEL (reference sequence). The CDR3 spans 14 residues. The CDR3: CASSQYGTGDGYTF. The CDR3 DNA follows: TGTGCCAGCAGCCAATACGGGACAGGGGATGGCTACACCTTC.

The V and J genes are TRBV11-2 and TRBJ2-3, with 13 bases matching TRBD2. The CDR3 consists of 19 residues. V lost 5 bases to trimming and J lost 3 bases; unmatched junction nucleotides: 14. Germline lookup yields CDR1 SGHAT and CDR2 FQNNGV. The DNA of the CDR3 is TGTGCCAGCAGCGCGCAATGGGGGACTAGCGGGACTACGACAGATACGCAGTATTTT. Encoded protein: CASSAQWGTSGTTTDTQYF. The variable domain in full, completed from reference TRBV11-2 and TRBJ2-3, reads EAGVAQSPRYKIIEKRQSVAFWCNPISGHATLYWYQQILGQGPKLLIQFQNNGVVDDSQLPKDRFSAERLKGVDSTLKIQPAKLEDSAVYLCASSAQWGTSGTTTDTQYFGPGTRLTVL.

The V and J genes are TRBV5-1 and TRBJ2-5; TRBD1 aligns across 10 bases. V lost 4 bases and J lost 3; bases outside the gene matches: 6. The CDR3 runs 15 residues. CDR1 and CDR2 (germline): SGHRS, YFSETQ. The CDR3 bases are TGCGCCAGCAGCGCAACCGGGACAGGGGAAGAGACCCAGTACTTC. It translates to CASSATGTGEETQYF.

This clone was seen once. The chain is built from TRBV6-5 and TRBJ1-6; possibly TRBD1 for D (6 bases). Per germline, CDR1 MNHEY and CDR2 SVGAGI. CDR3 length: 14 amino acids. V shed 6 bases and J shed 7 bases, with 13 bases lying between them. The DNA of the CDR3 is TGTGCCAGCAGGTTACAGGGAGGGAATTCACCCCTCCACTTT. Amino acid sequence: CASRLQGGNSPLHF.

The gene calls are TRBV7-2 and TRBJ2-3; the match to TRBD2 covers 15 bases. The germline V gene encodes CDR1 SGHTA and CDR2 FQGNSA. After removal of 5 bases from V and 3 bases from J, the junction contained 9 bases not matched to a gene. This CDR3 is built from 18 residues. This chain's CDR3 is CASSTGLAGGPQTDTQYF. CDR3 DNA: TGTGCCAGCAGCACAGGACTAGCGGGGGGGCCGCAGACAGATACGCAGTATTTT.

This rearrangement joins TRBV5-4 to TRBJ2-2; D is perhaps TRBD1 (6 bases). Trimming left V 0 bases short and J 5 bases short, with 11 bases between. Germline CDR1 and CDR2: SGHNT and YYREEE (reference sequence). CDR3 size: 15 residues. The CDR3 spells CASSLGTEVTGELFF. In nucleotides, the CDR3 is TGTGCCAGCAGCTTGGGGACAGAAGTAACCGGGGAGCTGTTTTTT.

Only one count was recorded for this clone. V is TRBV7-2 and J is TRBJ2-4; 10 bases are shared with TRBD1. The CDR3 is 15 amino acids. From germline, CDR1 is SGHTA and CDR2 FQGNSA. With 4 bases clipped from V and 1 base from J, the junction kept 1 base outside the gene matches. This chain's CDR3 is CASSWGQGAKNIQYF. The CDR3 coding sequence is TGTGCCAGCAGCTGGGGACAGGGGGCCAAAAACATTCAGTACTTC.

This rearrangement joins TRBV16 to TRBJ1-2; possibly TRBD1 for D (5 bases). V was trimmed by 0 bases and J by 2 bases, leaving 7 bases between them. Per the germline V gene, CDR1 is KGHSY and CDR2 is FQNENV. This CDR3 region has 14 residues. CDR3 region: CASSQSTENYGYTF. The CDR3 DNA follows: TGTGCCAGCAGCCAATCGACAGAGAACTATGGCTACACCTTC.